The rows below give T cell receptor beta chains drawn from one sample of a study of T cell repertoires in cytomegalovirus infection. MiXCR was run by TCRdb on the reads, yielding one entry per CDR3 protein. The sample lists hundreds of thousands of distinct CDR3 sequences, roughly 9.3% occurring once. The sample consisted of PBMCs. These receptors all stem from a human donor in good health (CMV status not recorded). Some clones in this sample may be carry-over from other donors' samples. Both conserved end residues are part of each CDR3. Each record gives: D gene, J gene, clone size, V gene, CDR3 protein, CDR3 DNA. The D gene is left open where the match is weak. Rows give clone size only sometimes, using once, few, many, or a class for an expanded clone.

d_call: TRBD1
j_call: TRBJ1-6
clone_size: many
v_call: TRBV15
cdr3_aa: CATSRDVDRVSSPLHF
cdr3_nt: TGTGCCACCAGCAGAGATGTAGACAGGGTATCTTCACCCCTCCACTTT

d_call: .
j_call: TRBJ1-2
clone_size: many
v_call: TRBV6-5
cdr3_aa: CASSYSDGGYTF
cdr3_nt: TGTGCCAGCAGTTACTCCGACGGTGGCTACACCTTC

d_call: TRBD1
j_call: TRBJ2-3
clone_size: many
v_call: TRBV11-2
cdr3_aa: CASSLEGTGGSTDTQYF
cdr3_nt: TGTGCCAGCAGCTTAGAAGGGACAGGGGGGAGCACAGATACGCAGTATTTT

d_call: TRBD2
j_call: TRBJ2-7
clone_size: many
v_call: TRBV7-9
cdr3_aa: CASSLGLAGLYEQYF
cdr3_nt: TGTGCCAGCAGCCTCGGACTAGCGGGCCTCTACGAGCAGTACTTC

d_call: TRBD2
j_call: TRBJ2-1
clone_size: .
v_call: TRBV29-1
cdr3_aa: CSVVAGGVNEQFF
cdr3_nt: TGCAGCGTTGTAGCGGGGGGGGTTAATGAGCAGTTCTTC

d_call: .
j_call: TRBJ1-1
clone_size: .
v_call: TRBV11-2
cdr3_aa: CASSLVYRHSGDTEAFF
cdr3_nt: TGTGCCAGCAGCTTAGTTTACCGACACTCTGGGGACACTGAAGCTTTCTTT

d_call: .
j_call: TRBJ1-1
clone_size: few
v_call: TRBV25-1
cdr3_aa: CASSGRGLVMNTEAFF
cdr3_nt: TGTGCCAGCAGTGGCCGGGGTCTGGTAATGAACACTGAAGCTTTCTTT

d_call: TRBD2
j_call: TRBJ2-5
clone_size: many
v_call: TRBV2
cdr3_aa: CASGKTSGYQETQYF
cdr3_nt: TGTGCCAGCGGAAAAACTAGCGGGTACCAAGAGACCCAGTACTTC

d_call: TRBD2
j_call: TRBJ2-1
clone_size: few
v_call: TRBV12-5
cdr3_aa: CASGLVIRRGTYNEQFF
cdr3_nt: TGTGCTAGTGGTTTGGTAATACGGCGGGGGACTTACAATGAGCAGTTCTTC

d_call: .
j_call: TRBJ2-5
clone_size: few
v_call: TRBV5-6
cdr3_aa: CASSTWTGETQYF
cdr3_nt: TGTGCCAGCAGCACGTGGACCGGAGAGACCCAGTACTTC

d_call: TRBD1
j_call: TRBJ2-5
clone_size: many
v_call: TRBV7-9
cdr3_aa: CASRHSPGQGEETQYF
cdr3_nt: TGTGCCAGCAGACATTCTCCCGGACAGGGGGAAGAGACCCAGTACTTC

d_call: .
j_call: TRBJ2-1
clone_size: many
v_call: TRBV14
cdr3_aa: CASSQERSFNEQFF
cdr3_nt: TGTGCCAGCAGCCAAGAAAGGAGCTTCAATGAGCAGTTCTTC

d_call: .
j_call: TRBJ1-1
clone_size: .
v_call: TRBV19
cdr3_aa: CASSIIGLGIGEAFF
cdr3_nt: TGTGCCAGTAGTATAATCGGGTTGGGGATCGGTGAAGCTTTCTTT

d_call: TRBD1
j_call: TRBJ1-1
clone_size: few
v_call: TRBV29-1
cdr3_aa: CSVNRGLTEAFF
cdr3_nt: TGCAGCGTAAACAGGGGTCTCACTGAAGCTTTCTTT

d_call: TRBD1
j_call: TRBJ2-2
clone_size: many
v_call: TRBV12-3/TRBV12-4
cdr3_aa: CASPLPPHGTGGIGELFF
cdr3_nt: TGTGCCAGCCCACTCCCACCCCACGGGACAGGGGGCATCGGGGAGCTGTTTTTT

d_call: .
j_call: TRBJ1-2
clone_size: many
v_call: TRBV10-3
cdr3_aa: CAISEQSYYGYTF
cdr3_nt: TGTGCCATCAGTGAGCAAAGCTACTATGGCTACACCTTC

d_call: .
j_call: TRBJ1-1
clone_size: .
v_call: TRBV6-2/TRBV6-3
cdr3_aa: CASIWYTVEAFF
cdr3_nt: TGTGCCAGCATATGGTACACAGTTGAAGCTTTCTTT

d_call: TRBD2
j_call: TRBJ2-3
clone_size: many
v_call: TRBV7-2
cdr3_aa: CASSLAQYDGGRNTQYF
cdr3_nt: TGTGCCAGCAGCTTAGCGCAATATGACGGGGGGAGGAATACGCAGTATTTT

d_call: .
j_call: TRBJ1-1
clone_size: many
v_call: TRBV28
cdr3_aa: CASSLWGGKNTEAFF
cdr3_nt: TGTGCCAGCAGTTTATGGGGGGGTAAGAACACTGAAGCTTTCTTT

d_call: .
j_call: TRBJ2-1
clone_size: few
v_call: TRBV7-9
cdr3_aa: CASSPGTYYNEQFF
cdr3_nt: TGTGCCAGCAGCCCCGGGACCTATTACAATGAGCAGTTCTTC

d_call: .
j_call: TRBJ1-2
clone_size: many
v_call: TRBV25-1
cdr3_aa: CASSESFLGNRDYGYTF
cdr3_nt: TGTGCCAGCAGTGAATCGTTTTTAGGAAACAGGGACTATGGCTACACCTTC

d_call: TRBD1
j_call: TRBJ2-1
clone_size: .
v_call: TRBV28
cdr3_aa: CASTPSGTGVSYNEQFF
cdr3_nt: TGTGCCAGCACCCCTTCCGGGACAGGGGTTTCCTACAATGAGCAGTTCTTC

d_call: TRBD2
j_call: TRBJ2-5
clone_size: .
v_call: TRBV20-1
cdr3_aa: CSANLAGGPETQYF
cdr3_nt: TGCAGTGCTAATCTAGCGGGGGGGCCAGAGACCCAGTACTTC

d_call: TRBD1
j_call: TRBJ2-5
clone_size: many
v_call: TRBV6-2/TRBV6-3
cdr3_aa: CASRQGTFETQYF
cdr3_nt: TGTGCCAGCCGACAGGGTACCTTTGAGACCCAGTACTTC

d_call: .
j_call: TRBJ1-2
clone_size: many
v_call: TRBV6-2/TRBV6-3
cdr3_aa: CASRSSGSYTF
cdr3_nt: TGTGCCAGCAGATCCTCGGGTAGCTACACCTTC

d_call: .
j_call: TRBJ2-3
clone_size: few
v_call: TRBV6-6
cdr3_aa: CASREDNLSTDTQYF
cdr3_nt: TGTGCCAGCAGAGAGGACAACCTAAGCACAGATACGCAGTATTTT

d_call: TRBD1
j_call: TRBJ2-1
clone_size: many
v_call: TRBV6-2/TRBV6-3
cdr3_aa: CASSYPPGQGAGEQFF
cdr3_nt: TGTGCCAGCAGTTACCCTCCGGGACAGGGGGCGGGAGAGCAGTTCTTC

d_call: .
j_call: TRBJ1-4
clone_size: many
v_call: TRBV18
cdr3_aa: CASTPAGTEKLFF
cdr3_nt: TGTGCCAGCACCCCAGCGGGGACAGAAAAACTGTTTTTT

d_call: .
j_call: TRBJ1-4
clone_size: many
v_call: TRBV10-3
cdr3_aa: CASTTGNEKLFF
cdr3_nt: TGTGCCTCAACGACGGGCAATGAAAAACTGTTTTTT

d_call: TRBD1
j_call: TRBJ2-1
clone_size: few
v_call: TRBV7-6
cdr3_aa: CASSPSYRGIFNEQFF
cdr3_nt: TGTGCCAGCAGCCCCAGCTACAGGGGTATTTTCAATGAGCAGTTCTTC

d_call: .
j_call: TRBJ1-2
clone_size: few
v_call: TRBV28
cdr3_aa: CASSPDPDYGYTF
cdr3_nt: TGTGCCAGCAGTCCCGATCCGGACTATGGCTACACCTTC

d_call: TRBD1
j_call: TRBJ2-1
clone_size: .
v_call: TRBV29-1
cdr3_aa: CSVGTAPPYNEQFF
cdr3_nt: TGCAGCGTCGGGACAGCGCCTCCCTACAATGAGCAGTTCTTC

d_call: .
j_call: TRBJ1-1
clone_size: .
v_call: TRBV29-1
cdr3_aa: CSVGVRNTEAFF
cdr3_nt: TGCAGCGTTGGGGTAAGGAACACTGAAGCTTTCTTT

d_call: .
j_call: TRBJ1-1
clone_size: .
v_call: TRBV7-2
cdr3_aa: CASSFSGATEAFF
cdr3_nt: TGTGCCAGCAGCTTTTCGGGGGCCACTGAAGCTTTCTTT

d_call: .
j_call: TRBJ2-4
clone_size: few
v_call: TRBV2
cdr3_aa: CASSQTGPLAKNIQYF
cdr3_nt: TGTGCCAGCAGTCAAACAGGGCCGCTAGCCAAAAACATTCAGTACTTC

d_call: .
j_call: TRBJ2-2
clone_size: many
v_call: TRBV2
cdr3_aa: CASSVAPNTGELFF
cdr3_nt: TGTGCCAGCAGTGTAGCTCCGAACACCGGGGAGCTGTTTTTT

d_call: .
j_call: TRBJ2-1
clone_size: many
v_call: TRBV19
cdr3_aa: CASSIATGSGEQFF
cdr3_nt: TGTGCCAGTAGTATAGCGACAGGTTCTGGGGAGCAGTTCTTC

d_call: .
j_call: TRBJ2-7
clone_size: few
v_call: TRBV29-1
cdr3_aa: CSVEDDLGYAYEQYF
cdr3_nt: TGCAGCGTTGAAGACGATTTGGGATACGCATACGAGCAGTACTTC

d_call: TRBD2
j_call: TRBJ2-5
clone_size: many
v_call: TRBV28
cdr3_aa: CASSSGLAEETQYF
cdr3_nt: TGTGCCAGCAGTTCGGGACTAGCGGAAGAGACCCAGTACTTC

d_call: TRBD1
j_call: TRBJ2-3
clone_size: many
v_call: TRBV24-1
cdr3_aa: CATSDLVRGHTQYF
cdr3_nt: TGTGCCACCAGTGATTTAGTTAGGGGGCATACGCAGTATTTT

d_call: TRBD2
j_call: TRBJ2-5
clone_size: .
v_call: TRBV20-1
cdr3_aa: CSAIAGGETQYF
cdr3_nt: TGCAGTGCTATAGCGGGGGGAGAGACCCAGTACTTC

d_call: .
j_call: TRBJ1-3
clone_size: many
v_call: TRBV29-1
cdr3_aa: CSAGDQSSGNTIYF
cdr3_nt: TGCAGCGCGGGGGACCAGAGCTCTGGAAACACCATATATTTT

d_call: .
j_call: TRBJ1-1
clone_size: .
v_call: TRBV3-1
cdr3_aa: CASAQGTEAFF
cdr3_nt: TGTGCCAGCGCTCAAGGCACTGAAGCTTTCTTT

d_call: .
j_call: TRBJ2-4
clone_size: few
v_call: TRBV19
cdr3_aa: CASSIKGTNQYF
cdr3_nt: TGTGCCAGTAGTATTAAGGGGACGAATCAGTACTTC

d_call: TRBD1
j_call: TRBJ1-6
clone_size: many
v_call: TRBV5-5
cdr3_aa: CASSLVGQNNSPLHF
cdr3_nt: TGTGCCAGCAGCTTGGTGGGACAGAATAATTCACCCCTCCACTTT

d_call: TRBD1
j_call: TRBJ1-2
clone_size: .
v_call: TRBV20-1
cdr3_aa: CSANPLGDRGTYGYTF
cdr3_nt: TGCAGTGCTAATCCCCTGGGAGACAGGGGGACCTATGGCTACACCTTC

d_call: .
j_call: TRBJ2-2
clone_size: .
v_call: TRBV4-3
cdr3_aa: CASSHTSFGGELFF
cdr3_nt: TGCGCCAGCAGCCACACTAGCTTCGGTGGGGAGCTGTTTTTT

d_call: TRBD1
j_call: TRBJ2-4
clone_size: few
v_call: TRBV28
cdr3_aa: CASSSRGRGVKNIQYF
cdr3_nt: TGTGCCAGCAGTTCCAGGGGGCGCGGGGTCAAAAACATTCAGTACTTC

d_call: TRBD1
j_call: TRBJ1-2
clone_size: .
v_call: TRBV20-1
cdr3_aa: CSALRGQSYGYTF
cdr3_nt: TGCAGTGCTCTCAGGGGGCAGAGCTATGGCTACACCTTC

d_call: .
j_call: TRBJ2-2
clone_size: few
v_call: TRBV28
cdr3_aa: CASSFRGNTGELFF
cdr3_nt: TGTGCCAGCAGTTTCAGGGGAAACACCGGGGAGCTGTTTTTT

d_call: TRBD1
j_call: TRBJ2-5
clone_size: .
v_call: TRBV27
cdr3_aa: CASSFLWTGEAGTQYF
cdr3_nt: TGTGCCAGCAGTTTCCTCTGGACAGGGGAAGCCGGGACCCAGTACTTC

d_call: TRBD2
j_call: TRBJ2-5
clone_size: many
v_call: TRBV7-8
cdr3_aa: CASSLVLAGGPGETQYF
cdr3_nt: TGTGCCAGCAGCTTAGTTCTAGCGGGGGGGCCGGGAGAGACCCAGTACTTC

d_call: TRBD2
j_call: TRBJ2-3
clone_size: many
v_call: TRBV7-2
cdr3_aa: CASSDMRGGSTDTQYF
cdr3_nt: TGTGCCAGCAGCGACATGCGGGGGGGAAGCACAGATACGCAGTATTTT

d_call: .
j_call: TRBJ1-2
clone_size: .
v_call: TRBV12-3/TRBV12-4
cdr3_aa: CASSSTIPGQPKSNYGYTF
cdr3_nt: TGTGCCAGCAGTTCTACTATACCCGGACAGCCCAAATCTAACTATGGCTACACCTTC

d_call: .
j_call: TRBJ1-1
clone_size: many
v_call: TRBV6-2/TRBV6-3
cdr3_aa: CASSYSQRGAGRNTEAFF
cdr3_nt: TGTGCCAGCAGTTACTCCCAAAGAGGGGCTGGGAGGAACACTGAAGCTTTCTTT